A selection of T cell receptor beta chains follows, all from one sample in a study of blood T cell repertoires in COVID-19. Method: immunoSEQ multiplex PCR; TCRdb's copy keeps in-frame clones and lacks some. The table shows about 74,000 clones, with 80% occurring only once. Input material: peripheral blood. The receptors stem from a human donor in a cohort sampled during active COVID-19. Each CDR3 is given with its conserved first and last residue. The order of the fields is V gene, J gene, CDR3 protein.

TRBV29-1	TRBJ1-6	CSARTVDNSPLHF
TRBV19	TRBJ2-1	CASSPIAGGPNEQFF
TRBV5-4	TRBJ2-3	CASRPTSGTHTQYF
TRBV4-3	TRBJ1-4	CASSPLATTTNEKLFF
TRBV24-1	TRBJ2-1	CATSDLPGGGNEQFF
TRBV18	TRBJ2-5	CASSLIAGTSGRAVETQYF
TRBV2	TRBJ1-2	CASSGGPRGYTF
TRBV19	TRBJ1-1	CASQNRDSRNTEAFF
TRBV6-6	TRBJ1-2	CASSYTGQGVGYTF
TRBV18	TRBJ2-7	CASSPPLGTKLAYEQYF
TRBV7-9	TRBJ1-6	CASSREKSSYNSPLHF
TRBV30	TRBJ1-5	CAWSRPRTGRSNQPQHF
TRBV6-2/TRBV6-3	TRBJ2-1	CASSKGTGAAENNEQFF
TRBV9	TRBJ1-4	CASSVGGQVGTNEKLFF
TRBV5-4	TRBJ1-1	CASSQGQMNTEAFF
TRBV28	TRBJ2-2	CASSPFRGVDTGELFF
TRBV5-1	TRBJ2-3	CASSLEGGPDTQYF
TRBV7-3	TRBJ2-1	CASSRRATSYNEQFF
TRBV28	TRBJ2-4	CASSLGWGGGVAKNIQYF
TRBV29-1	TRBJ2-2	CSVPGTYTGELFF
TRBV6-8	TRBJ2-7	CASSSPQGAPYEQYF
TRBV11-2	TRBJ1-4	CASSSHTGGMSELFF
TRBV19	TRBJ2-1	CASSIGGTSGSRVEQFF
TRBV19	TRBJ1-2	CATIRQGDYGYTF
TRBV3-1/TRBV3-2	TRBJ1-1	CASSPGRVGTEAFF
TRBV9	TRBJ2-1	CASSVRLAGYNEQFF
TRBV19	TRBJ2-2	CASSIRQSYGELFF
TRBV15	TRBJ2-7	CATSRNRQRLTYEQYF
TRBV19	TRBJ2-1	CASKILGGNNEQFF
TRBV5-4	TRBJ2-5	CASSFKGQGISETQYF
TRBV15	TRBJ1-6	CATSRDRDNSPLHF
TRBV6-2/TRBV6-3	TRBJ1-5	CASSAMGNQPQHF
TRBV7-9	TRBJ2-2	CASSFTGPGELFF
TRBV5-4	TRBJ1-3	CASSSGQGYGNTIYF
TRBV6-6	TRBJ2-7	CASSGRDLSYEQYF
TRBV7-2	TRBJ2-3	CASSFVRLAGGLGDTQYF
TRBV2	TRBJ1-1	CASSEAGTGGYAEAFF
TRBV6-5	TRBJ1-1	CASRPRQGAGSEAFF
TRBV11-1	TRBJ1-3	CASSARLFGNTIYF
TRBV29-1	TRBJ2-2	CSVDTKNTGELFF
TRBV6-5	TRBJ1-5	CASSYQGAQPQHF
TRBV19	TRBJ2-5	CASASSVVETQYF
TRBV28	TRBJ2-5	CASSFGGTVQETQYF
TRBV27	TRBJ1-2	CASSLGTGTGSVGYTF
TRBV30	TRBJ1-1	CAWEGDRVTEAFF
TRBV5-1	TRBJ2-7	CASSFSSTGQGVAYEQYF
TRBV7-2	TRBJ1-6	CASSLARASPLHF
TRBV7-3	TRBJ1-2	CASSLNGESGYTF
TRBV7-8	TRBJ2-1	CASSLARFLAGALNEQFF
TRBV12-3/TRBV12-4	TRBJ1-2	CASSSGNYGYTF
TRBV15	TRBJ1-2	CATSRDVRYGYTF
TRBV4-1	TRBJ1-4	CASSQTTGNPNEKLFF
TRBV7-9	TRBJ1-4	CASSLGTGDEKLFF
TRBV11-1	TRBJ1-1	CASSFAGPQNTEAFF